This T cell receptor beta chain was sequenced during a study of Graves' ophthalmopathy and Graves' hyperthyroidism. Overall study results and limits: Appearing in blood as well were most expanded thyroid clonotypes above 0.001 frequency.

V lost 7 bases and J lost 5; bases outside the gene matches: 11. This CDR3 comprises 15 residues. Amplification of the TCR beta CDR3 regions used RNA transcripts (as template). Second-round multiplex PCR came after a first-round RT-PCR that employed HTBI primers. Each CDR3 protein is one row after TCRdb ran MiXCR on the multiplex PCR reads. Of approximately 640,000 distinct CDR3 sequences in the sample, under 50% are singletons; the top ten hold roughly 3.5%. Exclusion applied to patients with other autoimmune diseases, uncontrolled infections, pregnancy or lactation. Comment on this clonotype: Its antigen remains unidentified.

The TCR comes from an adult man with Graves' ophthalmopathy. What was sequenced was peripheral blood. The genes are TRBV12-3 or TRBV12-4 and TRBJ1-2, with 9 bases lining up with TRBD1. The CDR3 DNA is TGTGCCAGCACCCCGGGACAGGGAACTACTTATGGCTACACCTTC. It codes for CASTPGQGTTYGYTF.